This T cell receptor beta chain emerged from a study of T-cell memory formation after mild COVID-19. Study-wide background: Largely, TCR clusters stayed within a single donor. Study findings and constraints: Researchers report contracting CD4+ clones mostly in CM and EM, with CD8+ clones in EMRA.

cDNA libraries for TCR alpha and TCR beta, carrying sample barcodes and UMIs, came from 5'RACE with constant-segment primers. TCRdb redid the calling of the 5' RACE reads with MiXCR, one entry per CDR3 protein. In the table there are some 150,000 distinct CDR3 sequences, about a fifth of which are singletons. On this clonotype itself: Its antigen is not known.

Looked up from germline, CDR1 is SGDLS and CDR2 is YYNGEE. The CDR3 is made up of 15 amino acids. V gave up 2 bases and J gave up 4 bases; unmatched junction bases: 8. This TCR was recovered from an adult woman who had mild COVID-19 (a few samples of this study predate the infection). Cell type and time point are not known. The genes are TRBV9 and TRBJ1-1; 7 bases agree with TRBD1. Specimen: PBMCs or a T cell subset sorted from them (not recorded which). The CDR3 loop reads CASSVDPGGSTEAFF. The CDR3 DNA follows: TGTGCCAGCAGCGTTGATCCAGGGGGAAGCACTGAAGCTTTCTTT.